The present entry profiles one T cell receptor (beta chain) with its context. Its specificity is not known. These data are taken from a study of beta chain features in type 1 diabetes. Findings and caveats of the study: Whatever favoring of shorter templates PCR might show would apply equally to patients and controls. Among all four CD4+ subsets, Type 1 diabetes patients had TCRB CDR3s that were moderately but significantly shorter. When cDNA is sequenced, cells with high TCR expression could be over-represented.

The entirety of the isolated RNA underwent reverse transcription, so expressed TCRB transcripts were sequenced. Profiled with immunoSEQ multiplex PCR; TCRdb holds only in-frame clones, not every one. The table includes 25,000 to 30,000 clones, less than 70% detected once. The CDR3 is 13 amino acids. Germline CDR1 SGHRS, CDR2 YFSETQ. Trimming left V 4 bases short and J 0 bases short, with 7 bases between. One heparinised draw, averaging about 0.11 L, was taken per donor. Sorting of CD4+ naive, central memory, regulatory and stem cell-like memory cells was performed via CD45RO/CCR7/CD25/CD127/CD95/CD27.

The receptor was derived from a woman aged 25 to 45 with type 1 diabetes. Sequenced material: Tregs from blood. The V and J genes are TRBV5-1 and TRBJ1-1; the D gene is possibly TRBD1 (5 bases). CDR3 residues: CASSDSMNTEAFF. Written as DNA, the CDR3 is TGCGCCAGCAGCGACAGCATGAACACTGAAGCTTTCTTT.